This T cell receptor beta chain comes out of a study of blood T cell repertoires in COVID-19. Study at large: Samples representing acute and convalescent COVID-19 were sourced from the United States, Italy and Spain.

The trim removed 4 bases at V and 6 bases at J, leaving 6 bases unmatched. Germline CDR1 and CDR2: SGHTS and YDEGEE. The length of the CDR3 is 14 residues. The authors' processing: Amplified reference gene primers provided the basis for estimating nucleated cell counts. The data were produced by immunoSEQ multiplex PCR, yet TCRdb's version contains in-frame clones alone and is incomplete. That table supplies the V and J calls and clone size; D and trimming were determined from the DNA. The sample contains about 130,000 clones, approximately 80% of which appear only once. The sequence came from a woman aged 55-70 years with acute or convalescent COVID-19. Sequencing was carried out using peripheral blood. J is TRBJ1-5 and V is TRBV5-8, with 8 bases identical to TRBD1. In nucleotides, the CDR3 is TGTGCCAGCAGCGCCGGACAGGGTTTTCAGCCCCAGCATTTT. This gives the protein CASSAGQGFQPQHF.